This T cell receptor (beta chain) was sequenced for a study of glioma-infiltrating T cells. Background on the study: Before surgery, glioma patients received dexamethasone for at most six days. Study-wide results and caveats: Non-neoplastic patients had below-expected tissue-blood divergence, while all gliomas exceeded expectation. Patients with low tissue-blood divergence carried a signature set of shared blood CDR3 motifs.

The iRepertoire nested amplicon-rescue multiplex PCR amplified TCR alpha and beta CDR3s from RNA. TCRdb reprocessed the multiplex PCR reads via MiXCR and lists one record per CDR3 protein. Of about 410,000 distinct CDR3 sequences in the sample, about 40% are singletons; the top ten hold around 12%. The V and J ends lost 10 bases and 2 bases, in that order; junction bases with no gene match: 9. This CDR3 region has 14 residues. Germline V CDR1 and CDR2: MNHEY, SMNVEV (reference sequence). This clonotype was seen repeatedly, ten times or more. Its antigen remains unknown. This clonotype was obtained from a human donor with low-grade glioma or glioblastoma, undergoing nonglioma brain surgery, or in good health (not recorded which). The rearrangement links TRBV27 to TRBJ2-7; 9 bases are a match to TRBD2. The sample comprised glioma tissue, nonneoplastic brain tissue, or PBMCs (not recorded which). The CDR3 region is CATATLAGAYEQYF. The DNA of the CDR3 is TGTGCCACAGCGACTTTAGCGGGAGCCTACGAGCAGTACTTC.